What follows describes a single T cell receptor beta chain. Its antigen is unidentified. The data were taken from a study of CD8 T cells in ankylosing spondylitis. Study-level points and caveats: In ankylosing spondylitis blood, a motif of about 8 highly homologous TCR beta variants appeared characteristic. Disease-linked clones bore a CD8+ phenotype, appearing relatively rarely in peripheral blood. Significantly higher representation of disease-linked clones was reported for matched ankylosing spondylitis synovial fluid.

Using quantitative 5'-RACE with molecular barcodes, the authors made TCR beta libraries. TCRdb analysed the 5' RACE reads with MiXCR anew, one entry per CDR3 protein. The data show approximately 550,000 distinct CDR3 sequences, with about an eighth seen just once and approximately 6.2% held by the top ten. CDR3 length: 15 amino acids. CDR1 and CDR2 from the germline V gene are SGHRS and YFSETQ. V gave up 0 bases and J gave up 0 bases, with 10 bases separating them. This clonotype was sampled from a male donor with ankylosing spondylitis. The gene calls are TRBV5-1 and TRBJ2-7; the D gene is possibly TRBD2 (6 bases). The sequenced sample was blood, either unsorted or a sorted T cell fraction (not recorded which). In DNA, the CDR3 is TGCGCCAGCAGCTTGGGGCCGGGGGTCTCCTACGAGCAGTACTTC. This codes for CASSLGPGVSYEQYF.